Each of the 32 T cell receptor beta chains below was sequenced from the same sample in a study of blood T cell repertoires in COVID-19. Assay: immunoSEQ multiplex PCR; the TCRdb copy retains only in-frame clones and omits some. The table has around 250,000 clones, around nine tenths seen once; the top ten hold 0.94%. The sequenced material came from peripheral blood. Every receptor here comes from a woman in her thirties or forties who had recovered from COVID-19.

The V gene is TRBV24-1, the J gene TRBJ2-1; D may be TRBD2 (6 bases). The ends were cut back, 6 bases at V and 6 bases at J, with 14 bases in the middle. Germline V gene lookup returns CDR1 KGHDR and CDR2 SFDVKD. This CDR3 has 14 residues. CDR3 in DNA: TGTGCCACCAGTCAGGACCCGGAGGGCAATGAGCAGTTCTTC. The encoded protein is CATSQDPEGNEQFF.

The CDR3 here is CAWSSEREQFF. The DNA of the CDR3 is TGTGCCTGGAGTTCGGAGCGGGAGCAGTTCTTC. The V call is TRBV30, the J call TRBJ2-1, with D perhaps TRBD2 (5 bases). The CDR3 extends over 11 amino acids. Trimming pared 2 bases from V and 10 bases from J, leaving 9 bases between. CDR1 is GTSNPN and CDR2 is SVGIG in the germline V gene (reference sequence).

The chain couples TRBV28 to TRBJ1-4; D gene unclear. The CDR3 runs to 13 residues. V dropped 7 bases and J dropped 3 bases, with 9 bases sitting between them. Germline CDR1 is MDHEN and CDR2 is SYDVKM. CDR3 bases: TGTGCCAGCACCCTCCCCCCTAATGAAAAACTGTTTTTT. It specifies CASTLPPNEKLFF.

The chain joins TRBV27 to TRBJ2-7, with D possibly matching TRBD1 (6 bases). The CDR3 has 15 residues. Trimming took 0 bases from V and 3 from J, leaving 12 bases between them. The V gene's germline CDR1 is MNHEY and CDR2 SMNVEV (reference sequence). CDR3 coding DNA: TGTGCCAGCAGTTTATCGACAGGAAATTACTACGAGCAGTACTTC. This sequence encodes CASSLSTGNYYEQYF.

A single count supports this clone. The V call is TRBV19, the J call TRBJ2-6, with TRBD1 matching over 8 bases. Per germline, CDR1 LNHDA and CDR2 SQIVND (reference sequence). V trimming: 2 bases; J trimming: 0 bases; junction bases outside the gene matches: 3. CDR3 length equals 17 residues. The CDR3 spells CASSIQGANSGANVLTF. The CDR3 DNA is TGTGCCAGTAGTATACAGGGGGCGAACTCTGGGGCCAACGTCCTGACTTTC.

The chain recombines TRBV6-2 or TRBV6-3 with TRBJ2-7; 13 nucleotides align to TRBD2. This CDR3 is built from 17 residues. From germline, CDR1 is MNHEY and CDR2 SVGEGT. Losses at the gene ends were 6 bases for V and 3 bases for J; bases not matched to a gene: 11. The CDR3 DNA is TGTGCCAGCAGCCCTACGGGCGGACTAGCGGGAGTCTACGAGCAGTACTTC. Protein sequence: CASSPTGGLAGVYEQYF.

The V gene is TRBV18, the J gene TRBJ1-3; no reliable D call. V was clipped by 2 bases and J by 1 base, with 9 bases between them. The CDR3 has 15 residues. Germline assignment: CDR1 KGHSH and CDR2 LQKENI. The CDR3 sequence is CASSPAQNSGNTIYF. CDR3 nucleotide sequence: TGTGCCAGCTCACCAGCACAGAATTCTGGAAACACCATATATTTT.

The rearrangement uses TRBV21-1 and TRBJ2-7; TRBD2 reflects the table's D call only, with no check against the DNA. TRBV21-1 is flagged as a pseudogene. The CDR3 spans 16 residues. This chain's CDR3 is CASSTSSELAVYEQYF. The CDR3 DNA reads TGTGCCAGCAGCACTTCTTCTGAACTAGCCGTATACGAGCAGTACTTC.

This chain links TRBV7-2 with TRBJ1-1, with D perhaps TRBD1 (5 bases). Germline V gene sequence: CDR1 SGHTA, CDR2 FQGNSA. CDR3 length equals 13 residues. V lost 4 bases to trimming and J lost 8 bases, with 14 bases between them. The chain's CDR3 is CASSSRGQGEAFF. As DNA, the CDR3 is TGTGCCAGCAGCTCTCGAGGACAAGGCGAAGCTTTCTTT.

The chain recombines TRBV27 with TRBJ1-1; possible D gene TRBD1, 6 bases. Per the germline V gene, CDR1 is MNHEY and CDR2 is SMNVEV (reference sequence). Trimming took 0 bases from V and 0 from J, leaving 11 bases between them. The CDR3 contains 16 residues. The CDR3 loop is CASSLSPGDVNTEAFF. CDR3 sequence (DNA): TGTGCCAGCAGTTTATCCCCAGGGGATGTGAACACTGAAGCTTTCTTT.

The chain combines TRBV11-2 with TRBJ2-3; 13 bases align to TRBD2. The germline CDR1 and CDR2 sequences are SGHAT and FQNNGV. V lost 0 bases, J lost 3 bases, and 3 bases stayed unmatched. This CDR3 region has 17 residues. The chain's CDR3 is CASSLDGLAGATDTQYF. The CDR3 DNA is TGTGCCAGCAGCTTAGACGGACTAGCGGGAGCAACAGATACGCAGTATTTT.

The V gene is TRBV5-6, the J gene TRBJ2-7; 10 bases line up with TRBD1. The V and J ends lost 6 bases and 6 bases, in that order; junction bases with no gene match: 6. Germline values: CDR1 SGHDT, CDR2 YYEEEE. CDR3 size: 13 residues. The CDR3 sequence: CASKDRGLSEQYF. The CDR3 DNA sequence: TGTGCCAGCAAAGACAGGGGGCTTAGCGAGCAGTACTTC.

The chain couples TRBV28 to TRBJ1-3, with D possibly being TRBD1 (6 bases). Germline CDR1 and CDR2: MDHEN and SYDVKM. Trimming took off 6 bases at V and 12 bases at J, with 15 bases between the two ends. The CDR3 is 12 residues long. The CDR3 loop reads CASSRTVDHIYF. The CDR3 nucleotides read TGTGCCAGCAGCAGGACAGTAGATCACATATATTTT.

This chain uses TRBV2 with TRBJ1-5; TRBD1 agrees at 10 bases. The J segment lost 4 bases and the V segment lost 3 bases, leaving 3 bases of the junction unmatched. This CDR3 region has 15 residues. Germline V lookup: CDR1 SNHLY, CDR2 FYNNEI. The CDR3 loop is CASSDDRGLNQPQHF. DNA for the CDR3: TGTGCCAGCAGTGATGACAGGGGGCTAAATCAGCCCCAGCATTTT. The full variable domain, its missing parts supplied by reference TRBV2 and TRBJ1-5, is EPEVTQTPSHQVTQMGQEVILRCVPISNHLYFYWYRQILGQKVEFLVSFYNNEISEKSEIFDDQFSVERPDGSNFTLKIRSTKLEDSAMYFCASSDDRGLNQPQHFGDGTRLSIL.

V and J are TRBV27 and TRBJ1-5; 8 bases map to TRBD1. The CDR3 totals 14 residues. Losses at the gene ends were 5 bases for V and 6 bases for J; bases not matched to a gene: 6. Germline CDR1 MNHEY, CDR2 SMNVEV (reference sequence). The CDR3 region is CASSPRQGRQPQHF. The CDR3 coding sequence is TGTGCCAGCAGTCCCAGACAGGGGCGTCAGCCCCAGCATTTT.

The rearrangement joins TRBV28 to TRBJ1-1; a weak D match, TRBD1 (5 bases). V lost 5 bases and J lost 7, with 11 bases in between. The CDR3 is 12 amino acids. Germline lookup yields CDR1 MDHEN and CDR2 SYDVKM. CDR3 amino acids: CASSTVTDEAFF. CDR3 sequence (DNA): TGTGCCAGCAGTACGGTGACAGATGAAGCTTTCTTT. The complete variable domain, with remaining parts taken from reference TRBV28 and TRBJ1-1, reads DVKVTQSSRYLVKRTGEKVFLECVQDMDHENMFWYRQDPGLGLRLIYFSYDVKMKEKGDIPEGYSVSREKKERFSLILESASTNQTSMYLCASSTVTDEAFFGQGTRLTVV.

V usage is TRBV18 and J usage is TRBJ1-6; TRBD1 aligns across 8 bases. Germline V gives CDR1 KGHSH, CDR2 LQKENI. Trimming cost V 5 bases and J 9 bases; bases outside gene matches: 21. This CDR3 has 19 residues. The CDR3 region is CASSSNVGWVRQGLSPLHF. In nucleotides, the CDR3 is TGTGCCAGCTCATCAAACGTAGGATGGGTAAGACAGGGGCTTTCACCCCTCCACTTT.

This chain uses TRBV27 with TRBJ2-1; D is unresolved. CDR1 is MNHEY, CDR2 SMNVEV, per germline (reference sequence). With 4 bases removed from V and 7 bases from J, the gap between germline ends came to 14 bases. The CDR3 spans 14 residues. In DNA form, the CDR3 reads TGTGCCAGCAGTTACCTGAACGAGAGGAATGAGCAGTTCTTC. Protein: CASSYLNERNEQFF.

This chain joins TRBV29-1 and TRBJ1-1; 8 bases align to TRBD1. V was clipped by 4 bases and J by 4 bases; unmatched bases: 8. The CDR3 runs to 14 residues. Germline lookup yields CDR1 SQVTM and CDR2 ANQGSEA. In nucleotides, the CDR3 is TGCAGCGTTGGGGCAGGGGGCGCGGGCACTGAAGCTTTCTTT. Protein product: CSVGAGGAGTEAFF.

The chain links TRBV11-1 to TRBJ2-3; D perhaps matches TRBD2 (5 bases). With 3 bases removed from V and 1 base from J, the gap between germline ends came to 14 bases. The CDR3 runs to 16 residues. The V gene's germline CDR1 is SGHAT and CDR2 FQDESV (reference sequence). Here the CDR3 DNA reads TGTGCCAGCAGCTTGTCGACGGGAAGAGGCACAGATACGCAGTATTTT. This sequence encodes CASSLSTGRGTDTQYF.

CDR3 DNA sequence: TGTGCCAGCAGCAAACGCGGCGTGTCCAAGGGGCAGACCCAGTACTTC. Translating gives CASSKRGVSKGQTQYF. The rearrangement uses TRBV21-1 and TRBJ2-5; TRBD1 was called by the table and not checked on the DNA. TRBV21-1 is listed as a pseudogene. This CDR3 spans 16 amino acids.

The table lists this clone with a count of one. The rearrangement links TRBV30 to TRBJ1-2, with D tentatively TRBD1 (6 bases). The CDR3 sequence is 13 residues long. Germline CDR1 reads GTSNPN; CDR2 reads SVGIG (reference sequence). Trimming pared 3 bases from V and 3 bases from J, leaving 11 bases between. The CDR3 sequence is CAWRAGADYGYTF. The CDR3 DNA reads as TGTGCCTGGAGGGCAGGGGCGGACTATGGCTACACCTTC. Full variable domain (outside the CDR3, taken from reference TRBV30 and TRBJ1-2): SQTIHQWPATLVQPVGSPLSLECTVEGTSNPNLYWYRQAAGRGLQLLFYSVGIGQISSEVPQNLSASRPQDRQFILSSKKLLLSDSGFYLCAWRAGADYGYTFGSGTRLTVV.

V and J are TRBV5-6 and TRBJ1-3, with a weak D call TRBD1 (6 bases). CDR1 and CDR2 (germline): SGHDT, YYEEEE. This CDR3 is 15 amino acids long. V was pared by 4 bases and J by 4 bases, with 15 bases between. CDR3 DNA: TGTGCCAGCAGCAGCACAGGGTCGGCCGGAAACACCATATATTTT. Amino acids: CASSSTGSAGNTIYF.

The V gene is TRBV9, the J gene TRBJ2-5, with 7 bases lining up with TRBD1. Trimming cost V 3 bases and J 4 bases; bases outside gene matches: 9. CDR3 size: 15 residues. Germline-derived CDR1 and CDR2 are SGDLS and YYNGEE. CDR3 protein: CASSAWDRSGETQYF. CDR3 coding DNA: TGTGCCAGCAGCGCCTGGGACAGAAGCGGAGAGACCCAGTACTTC.

The J gene is TRBJ2-4, the V gene TRBV28; D perhaps matches TRBD1 (5 bases). V was clipped by 2 bases and J by 0 bases, with 8 bases between them. This CDR3 has 15 residues. CDR1 and CDR2 from the germline V gene are MDHEN and SYDVKM. The chain's CDR3 is CASSLKGIAKNIQYF. CDR3 DNA: TGTGCCAGCAGTTTAAAGGGGATAGCCAAAAACATTCAGTACTTC.

The chain carries TRBV5-1 and TRBJ2-2, with a weak D call TRBD1 (6 bases). The V end was cut by 7 bases, the J end by 2 bases, with 12 bases between. The CDR3 consists of 14 residues. CDR1 and CDR2 from the germline V gene are SGHRS and YFSETQ. CDR3 in DNA: TGCGCCAGCGGAACGACAGGTAACACCGGGGAGCTGTTTTTT. Translating gives CASGTTGNTGELFF.

In the case of this clone: The same CDR3 arises from other DNA sequences in this sample as well. The genes are TRBV7-2 and TRBJ1-5, with no clear D. Trimming left V 3 bases short and J 5 bases short, with 8 bases between. This CDR3 comprises 13 residues. CDR1 and CDR2 from the germline V gene are SGHTA and FQGNSA. For the CDR3, the DNA is TGTGCCAGCAGCTTGCTATCCGATCAGCCCCAGCATTTT. Residues: CASSLLSDQPQHF.

The chain recombines TRBV2 with TRBJ2-1; 14 nucleotides align to TRBD2. CDR1 is SNHLY, CDR2 FYNNEI, per germline. CDR3 length: 20 amino acids. The J segment lost 0 bases and the V segment lost 6 bases, leaving 13 bases of the junction unmatched. This chain's CDR3 is CASRDRTSGRRGSSYNEQFF. In DNA, the CDR3 is TGTGCCAGCAGGGATCGGACTAGCGGGAGGAGGGGAAGCTCCTACAATGAGCAGTTCTTC.

V usage is TRBV6-1 and J usage is TRBJ2-7, with D possibly matching TRBD2 (6 bases). The CDR3 is 15 residues long. Germline V lookup: CDR1 MNHNS, CDR2 SASEGT. Trimming removed 5 bases at V and 5 bases at J, with 19 bases between. The CDR3 DNA sequence: TGTGCCAGCAGTTTCCAGGGCGGGATTCGCGACGAGCAGTACTTC. This translates into CASSFQGGIRDEQYF.

This clone has just one count. The chain links TRBV23-1 to TRBJ2-2; the match to TRBD2 covers 11 bases. TRBV23-1 is designated an ORF whose function remains uncertain. The CDR3 extends over 21 amino acids. V lost 3 bases, J lost 6 bases, and 21 bases stayed unmatched. The CDR3 DNA reads TGCGCCAGCAGTCAGATTATAGCGGGAGGGCCTCCCATGTTTACGTCCGGGGAGCTGTTTTTT. This sequence encodes CASSQIIAGGPPMFTSGELFF.

The genes are TRBV27 and TRBJ1-5; TRBD1 might be the D (5 bases). Trimming stripped 3 bases from V and 6 bases from J, with 6 bases between. Per the germline V gene, CDR1 is MNHEY and CDR2 is SMNVEV (reference sequence). The CDR3 is 12 amino acids. This chain's CDR3 is CASSFQGQPQHF. As DNA, the CDR3 is TGTGCCAGCAGTTTTCAGGGTCAGCCCCAGCATTTT.

This rearrangement joins TRBV18 to TRBJ2-2; the match to TRBD1 covers 11 bases. Per germline, CDR1 KGHSH and CDR2 LQKENI. V shed 6 bases and J 5 bases; nucleotides not matched to a gene: 8. The CDR3 consists of 16 residues. The CDR3 DNA is TGTGCCAGCTCGCCCAGGACAGGGGGCGGGACCGGGGAGCTGTTTTTT. As protein: CASSPRTGGGTGELFF.